A selection of T cell receptor beta chains follows, all from one sample in a study of T cells in Graves' hyperthyroidism and ophthalmopathy. Each CDR3 protein is one row after TCRdb ran MiXCR on the multiplex PCR reads. Of about 420,000 distinct CDR3 sequences listed, approximately 14% are singletons. Source material: blood. The receptors originated from a woman under 30 with Graves' hyperthyroidism. Each CDR3 is given with its conserved first and last residue. A D gene is named only where the DNA matches it firmly. Not every row has a clone size; where given, it reads once, few, many or a size class.

J | size | D | V | CDR3 | DNA
TRBJ2-2 | many | - | TRBV28 | CASRSDGTGELFF | TGTGCCAGCAGGAGCGATGGCACCGGGGAGCTGTTTTTT
TRBJ2-2 | few | - | TRBV6-1 | CASILKGGELFF | TGTGCCAGCATCCTAAAGGGAGGGGAGCTGTTTTTT
TRBJ2-5 | - | - | TRBV20-1 | CSASSTAGPQETQYF | TGCAGTGCTAGTTCGACTGCGGGACCTCAGGAGACCCAGTACTTC
TRBJ2-7 | many | - | TRBV28 | CATLNPRALGEQYF | TGTGCCACCTTAAACCCCAGGGCTTTGGGGGAGCAGTACTTC
TRBJ1-2 | few | - | TRBV6-1 | CASSGGVGGYTF | TGTGCCAGCAGTGGGGGGGTTGGCGGCTACACCTTC
TRBJ2-1 | many | TRBD2 | TRBV5-6 | CASSLMSLAGAGEQFF | TGTGCCAGCAGCTTGATGAGCCTAGCGGGAGCGGGTGAGCAGTTCTTC
TRBJ2-1 | many | - | TRBV27 | CASSSRTRGAFDEQFF | TGTGCCAGCAGTTCACGGACCCGAGGGGCCTTCGATGAGCAGTTCTTC
TRBJ2-7 | - | TRBD2 | TRBV7-2 | CASSLNGLAGGYEQYF | TGTGCCAGCAGCTTAAATGGGCTAGCGGGAGGATACGAGCAGTACTTC
TRBJ2-1 | many | TRBD2 | TRBV13 | CASSLKSGLGGEQFF | TGTGCCAGCAGCTTAAAATCGGGACTAGGAGGAGAGCAGTTCTTC
TRBJ2-7 | few | - | TRBV25-1 | CASSEGGGHSYEQYF | TGTGCCAGCAGTGAAGGAGGGGGGCACTCCTACGAGCAGTACTTC
TRBJ2-7 | many | - | TRBV3-1 | CASSQVFASYEQYF | TGTGCCAGCAGCCAAGTTTTTGCCTCCTACGAGCAGTACTTC
TRBJ1-6 | many | TRBD1 | TRBV7-2 | CASSPGQSNSPLHF | TGTGCCAGCAGCCCGGGACAGAGTAATTCACCCCTCCACTTT
TRBJ2-5 | many | TRBD2 | TRBV9 | CASSLDGTSGYQETQYF | TGTGCCAGCAGCCTCGACGGGACTAGCGGATACCAAGAGACCCAGTACTTC
TRBJ2-1 | many | TRBD2 | TRBV12-3/TRBV12-4 | CASRGLAGYNEQFF | TGTGCCAGCAGAGGACTAGCGGGATACAATGAGCAGTTCTTC
TRBJ2-7 | few | TRBD2 | TRBV9 | CASSVAASGNYEQYF | TGTGCCAGCAGCGTAGCGGCTAGCGGGAACTACGAGCAGTACTTC
TRBJ2-2 | - | TRBD2 | TRBV7-2 | CASSNSGLAGPGELFF | TGTGCCAGCAGCAATTCGGGACTAGCTGGCCCCGGGGAGCTGTTTTTT
TRBJ2-7 | once | - | TRBV5-6 | CASSLTSGFNEQYF | TGTGCCAGCAGCTTAACGTCAGGGTTCAATGAGCAGTACTTC
TRBJ1-2 | many | TRBD1 | TRBV28 | CASSLGTGGGYGYTF | TGTGCCAGCAGTTTGGGGACAGGGGGCGGCTATGGCTACACCTTC
TRBJ2-7 | many | - | TRBV29-1 | CSAADGPYEQYF | TGCAGCGCTGCGGACGGGCCCTACGAGCAGTACTTC
TRBJ1-5 | many | TRBD1 | TRBV27 | CASSPMTATGDGNQPQHF | TGTGCCAGCAGTCCGATGACCGCTACAGGGGATGGAAATCAGCCCCAGCATTTT
TRBJ2-1 | many | - | TRBV24-1 | CATSDAGPSSYNEQFF | TGTGCCACCAGTGATGCGGGACCCAGCTCCTACAATGAGCAGTTCTTC
TRBJ1-2 | few | - | TRBV5-4 | CATMRSPTNYGYTF | TGTGCCACCATGAGAAGTCCGACAAACTATGGCTACACCTTC
TRBJ2-2 | few | - | TRBV29-1 | CSVADNYPGELFF | TGCAGCGTGGCGGACAATTACCCCGGGGAGCTGTTTTTT
TRBJ1-2 | many | - | TRBV6-1 | CASSEDGRYGYTF | TGTGCCAGCAGTGAGGACGGCCGCTATGGCTACACCTTC
TRBJ2-7 | many | - | TRBV7-8 | CASSSRVDYEQYF | TGTGCCAGCAGCTCCCGGGTGGACTACGAGCAGTACTTC
TRBJ2-7 | many | TRBD2 | TRBV20-1 | CSAALPGTSGSSYEQYF | TGCAGTGCCGCTCTGCCCGGGACTAGCGGGAGCTCCTACGAGCAGTACTTC
TRBJ2-5 | many | TRBD2 | TRBV12-3/TRBV12-4 | CASSPSSGQETQYF | TGTGCCAGCAGCCCCTCTAGCGGCCAAGAGACCCAGTACTTC
TRBJ2-3 | many | TRBD2 | TRBV6-2/TRBV6-3 | CASSYGSGDTDTQYF | TGTGCCAGCAGTTACGGTAGCGGGGACACAGATACGCAGTATTTT
TRBJ2-2 | - | TRBD2 | TRBV12-3/TRBV12-4 | CASTRTSGNLGELFF | TGTGCCAGCACTAGGACTAGCGGGAACCTCGGGGAGCTGTTTTTT
TRBJ2-7 | many | - | TRBV5-1 | CASSPQGGSYEQYF | TGCGCCAGCAGCCCACAGGGGGGGAGCTACGAGCAGTACTTC
TRBJ2-7 | many | - | TRBV12-3/TRBV12-4 | CASSQETTYEQYF | TGTGCCAGCAGTCAAGAGACAACCTACGAGCAGTACTTC
TRBJ2-1 | many | TRBD2 | TRBV5-1 | CASSVGTREYNEQFF | TGCGCCAGCAGCGTCGGGACTAGGGAATACAATGAGCAGTTCTTC
TRBJ2-3 | many | TRBD1 | TRBV19 | CASSGTGSTDTQYF | TGTGCCAGCTCCGGGACAGGGAGCACAGATACGCAGTATTTT
TRBJ1-1 | few | - | TRBV20-1 | CSARGQKNTEAFF | TGCAGTGCTAGAGGACAGAAGAACACTGAAGCTTTCTTT
TRBJ2-5 | - | - | TRBV6-5 | CASSYSAEGETQYF | TGTGCCAGCAGTTACTCAGCGGAGGGGGAGACCCAGTACTTC
TRBJ1-1 | - | - | TRBV11-2 | CASSQGSGGAFF | TGTGCCAGCAGCCAAGGGTCCGGAGGAGCTTTCTTT
TRBJ2-1 | many | TRBD2 | TRBV7-7 | CASSPGLAGKDNEQFF | TGTGCTAGCAGCCCCGGACTAGCGGGGAAGGACAATGAGCAGTTCTTC
TRBJ2-7 | many | - | TRBV7-2 | CASSFTVTYEQYF | TGTGCCAGCAGCTTTACGGTTACCTACGAGCAGTACTTC
TRBJ1-1 | many | TRBD1 | TRBV7-6 | CASSKQGAPAEAFF | TGTGCCAGCAGCAAACAGGGGGCGCCCGCTGAAGCTTTCTTT
TRBJ2-3 | many | - | TRBV10-3 | CAISERREQDTQYF | TGTGCCATCAGTGAAAGAAGGGAGCAAGATACGCAGTATTTT
TRBJ1-6 | - | TRBD1 | TRBV20-1 | CSAFDREEEPLHF | TGCAGTGCTTTCGACAGGGAAGAAGAACCCCTCCACTTT
TRBJ2-3 | few | TRBD2 | TRBV2 | CASSDLAGTDTQYF | TGTGCCAGCAGTGATCTAGCGGGCACAGATACGCAGTATTTT
TRBJ2-1 | many | TRBD2 | TRBV6-1 | CASSPGLARNEQFF | TGTGCCAGTAGTCCGGGACTAGCGAGGAATGAGCAGTTCTTC
TRBJ1-5 | many | - | TRBV20-1 | CSARTVGNQPQHF | TGCAGTGCTAGGACAGTCGGCAATCAGCCCCAGCATTTT
TRBJ1-2 | many | TRBD1 | TRBV28 | CASSWGQYGYTF | TGTGCCAGCAGTTGGGGACAGTATGGCTACACCTTC
TRBJ2-5 | many | TRBD2 | TRBV27 | CASRTLGGGQETQYF | TGTGCCAGCAGGACCTTGGGCGGGGGACAAGAGACCCAGTACTTC
TRBJ2-7 | many | - | TRBV6-1 | CASSVVGLEQYF | TGTGCCAGCAGTGTCGTGGGTCTCGAGCAGTACTTC
TRBJ1-1 | few | - | TRBV20-1 | CSARDPRAEAFF | TGCAGTGCTAGAGATCCTCGCGCTGAAGCTTTCTTT
TRBJ2-3 | few | - | TRBV4-3 | CASSQDAEGSDTQYF | TGCGCCAGCAGCCAAGATGCAGAAGGGAGCGATACGCAGTATTTT
TRBJ1-5 | - | - | TRBV29-1 | CSVTQGGNQPQHF | TGCAGCGTTACCCAGGGCGGCAATCAGCCCCAGCATTTT